This is a list of T cell receptor beta chains from one sample in a study of vaccination and CD4 T cells after COVID-19. Their antigens remain unidentified. TCRdb re-analysed the PCR reads in MiXCR, keeping a single row per CDR3 protein. Here the sample spans about 4,000 distinct CDR3 sequences, around two thirds being singletons. The sequenced material came from CD4+ T cells from blood, cultured in vitro. The receptors were sampled from a human donor in good health. CDR3s include the opening cysteine and the closing phenylalanine or tryptophan. The D gene is left open where the match is weak. Clone size is not always given. Where it is, it says once, few, many or a class for expanded clones.

j_call clone_size d_call v_call cdr3_aa cdr3_nt
TRBJ1-2 few . TRBV20-1 CSASGSEGYGYTF TGCAGTGCTAGTGGGAGCGAGGGATATGGCTACACCTTC
TRBJ1-5 few . TRBV7-2 CASSPGDWQPQHF TGTGCCAGCAGCCCCGGGGATTGGCAGCCCCAGCATTTT
TRBJ1-1 . . TRBV2 CASSEARVRGTEAFF TGTGCCAGCAGTGAAGCCAGGGTTAGGGGAACTGAAGCTTTCTTT
TRBJ1-2 . TRBD1 TRBV5-1 CASSSDRGRGNGYTF TGCGCCAGCAGCAGTGACAGGGGCCGGGGGAATGGCTACACCTTC
TRBJ2-1 . TRBD2 TRBV12-3/TRBV12-4 CASSSTSGNEQFF TGTGCCAGCAGTTCCACTAGCGGCAATGAGCAGTTCTTC
TRBJ1-5 . . TRBV20-1 CSAERGGGGMNRQPQHF TGCAGTGCAGAGCGCGGGGGAGGGGGAATGAATCGGCAGCCCCAGCATTTT
TRBJ2-1 . TRBD2 TRBV20-1 CSARELAGAWEQFF TGCAGTGCTAGAGAGTTAGCGGGAGCCTGGGAGCAGTTCTTC
TRBJ2-7 . TRBD2 TRBV5-1 CASSPGGGFGLEQYF TGCGCCAGCAGCCCGGGGGGGGGATTCGGCCTGGAGCAGTACTTC
TRBJ2-7 . TRBD2 TRBV20-1 CSARVVGGSGSSYEQYF TGCAGTGCTCGGGTGGTGGGGGGGAGCGGGAGCTCCTACGAGCAGTACTTC
TRBJ2-3 . . TRBV6-1 CASTKDGSSTDTQYF TGTGCCAGCACTAAGGACGGATCTAGCACAGATACGCAGTATTTT
TRBJ1-2 . . TRBV19 CASGRGDYGYTF TGTGCCAGTGGCAGGGGAGACTATGGCTACACCTTC
TRBJ1-2 . . TRBV5-4 CASSLITPRDYGYTF TGTGCCAGCAGCTTGATAACTCCTCGGGACTATGGCTACACCTTC
TRBJ1-5 . . TRBV7-8 CASSFKAGYSNQPQHF TGTGCCAGCAGCTTTAAGGCAGGGTATAGCAATCAGCCCCAGCATTTT
TRBJ1-2 . . TRBV2 CASSGEGQGNYGYTF TGTGCCAGCAGTGGAGAGGGTCAGGGGAACTATGGCTACACCTTC
TRBJ2-5 . TRBD2 TRBV20-1 CSARPVAGDRHQETQYF TGCAGTGCTAGACCGGTAGCGGGAGATCGCCACCAAGAGACCCAGTACTTC
TRBJ1-2 . TRBD1 TRBV2 CASSEDRGRYGYTF TGTGCCAGCAGTGAGGACAGGGGACGTTATGGCTACACCTTC
TRBJ2-4 . . TRBV7-9 CASSSGGLAKNIQYF TGTGCCAGCAGCTCGGGGGGCCTAGCCAAAAACATTCAGTACTTC
TRBJ2-6 . . TRBV7-8 CASITNRDSSSGANVLTF TGTGCCAGCATAACTAACAGGGATTCCAGCTCTGGGGCCAACGTCCTGACTTTC
TRBJ2-1 few TRBD2 TRBV6-5 CASSYRRGDSYNEQFF TGTGCCAGCAGTTACAGACGGGGGGACTCCTACAATGAGCAGTTCTTC
TRBJ1-2 few . TRBV20-1 CSAPHWLRQDYGYTF TGCAGTGCCCCACACTGGCTCCGGCAGGACTATGGCTACACCTTC
TRBJ1-2 . . TRBV28 CASRSPTNYGYTF TGTGCCAGCAGATCACCTACTAACTATGGCTACACCTTC
TRBJ1-2 . . TRBV5-1 CASSFHAGGRNYGYTF TGCGCCAGCAGCTTCCATGCGGGGGGCAGGAACTATGGCTACACCTTC
TRBJ1-1 . . TRBV7-9 CASSGDRNTEAFF TGTGCCAGCAGCGGTGACAGGAACACTGAAGCTTTCTTT
TRBJ1-1 . . TRBV27 CASSPGGRNTEAFF TGTGCCAGCAGTCCCGGGGGGCGGAACACTGAAGCTTTCTTT
TRBJ2-4 . TRBD2 TRBV7-2 CASSSITSGSGKNIQYF TGTGCCAGCAGCTCCATAACTAGCGGGAGCGGCAAAAACATTCAGTACTTC
TRBJ1-1 once TRBD1 TRBV12-3/TRBV12-4 CASSLTGGMGSGMNTEAFF TGTGCCAGCAGTTTGACAGGGGGCATGGGCTCGGGCATGAACACTGAAGCTTTCTTT
TRBJ2-5 . TRBD2 TRBV20-1 CSARGLAGGPIQETQYF TGCAGTGCTAGAGGGCTAGCGGGGGGCCCCATCCAAGAGACCCAGTACTTC
TRBJ2-7 . TRBD1 TRBV2 CASSLTGDRAHEQYF TGTGCCAGCAGTCTCACCGGGGACAGGGCTCACGAGCAGTACTTC
TRBJ1-2 few TRBD1 TRBV20-1 CSARANTGVYGYTF TGCAGTGCTAGAGCTAACACAGGGGTCTATGGCTACACCTTC
TRBJ1-2 . TRBD1 TRBV7-2 CASGEGAGDYGYTF TGTGCCAGTGGTGAGGGGGCTGGGGACTATGGCTACACCTTC
TRBJ1-1 once . TRBV24-1 CATSDLYRAFF TGTGCCACCAGTGATTTGTACAGAGCTTTCTTT
TRBJ1-2 . . TRBV19 CASSMGRGGNYGYTF TGTGCCAGTAGTATGGGTCGGGGCGGTAACTATGGCTACACCTTC
TRBJ2-1 . TRBD1 TRBV7-2 CASRGQASAAEQFF TGTGCCAGCAGGGGACAGGCATCTGCCGCCGAGCAGTTCTTC
TRBJ1-3 . . TRBV19 CASTGFSGNTIYF TGTGCCAGTACAGGGTTCTCTGGAAACACCATATATTTT
TRBJ1-5 few . TRBV10-3 CAISGDGNQPQHF TGTGCCATCAGTGGGGACGGCAATCAGCCCCAGCATTTT
TRBJ2-7 . . TRBV15 CATSTGLLLGEQYF TGTGCCACCAGCACCGGCCTTCTCCTCGGCGAGCAGTACTTC
TRBJ1-2 . . TRBV6-1 CASTGGYGYGYTF TGTGCCAGCACTGGTGGTTACGGATATGGCTACACCTTC
TRBJ1-5 . . TRBV7-8 CASSTRKAKPQHF TGTGCCAGCAGCACCAGGAAAGCGAAGCCCCAGCATTTT
TRBJ2-6 few . TRBV5-1 CASRGEGANVLTF TGCGCCAGCCGAGGGGAAGGGGCCAACGTCCTGACTTTC
TRBJ1-5 . TRBD1 TRBV20-1 CSASFGTGSVNQPQHF TGCAGTGCTAGCTTCGGGACAGGGTCTGTAAATCAGCCCCAGCATTTT
TRBJ1-5 once . TRBV30 CAWSRQENQPQHF TGTGCCTGGAGCCGACAGGAAAATCAGCCCCAGCATTTT
TRBJ2-5 . . TRBV6-1 CASSVLSQETQYF TGTGCCAGCAGCGTTCTATCCCAAGAGACCCAGTACTTC
TRBJ1-1 . . TRBV20-1 CSARAEANTEAFF TGCAGTGCTAGGGCAGAGGCGAACACTGAAGCTTTCTTT
TRBJ2-3 . . TRBV25-1 CASSPSSDTQYF TGTGCCAGCAGTCCTAGCTCGGATACGCAGTATTTT
TRBJ2-7 . . TRBV7-2 CASSSPRGRTYEQYF TGTGCCAGCAGCTCCCCTCGGGGGCGAACCTACGAGCAGTACTTC